This TCR beta chain was recovered during a study of blood T cells in healthy people across ages (dated by TCRdb to about 2015). General notes on the study: Template switching captured roughly one uniquely barcoded TCR beta cDNA molecule per two T cells in model experiments. To track age-related changes in TCR beta repertoire diversity, the study relied on deep sequencing normalized with unique cDNA molecular identifiers. To avoid experimental bias, donors of different ages were randomly spread across the sequencing lanes. Donors were grouped into four age groups: young (average about 15 years), middle-aged (around 39), aged (around 56) and long-lived (approximately 75). The study analyzed two additional independent replicas of 1 million unique cDNA reads from the same blood draw for two donors, one aged 18 to 30 and one aged 80 or older.

Of note for this clonotype: The antigen it recognizes is unknown. There are no base qualities to consult, and no much larger clone falls within one base.

V drops 5 bases and J drops 14 bases, leaving 17 bases in between. Including cysteine and phenylalanine, the CDR3 has 11 amino acids. Only the CDR3 portion is preserved as DNA: 33 bases, with reading frame beginning at the first base. From a lookup of the germline V gene (reference sequence), CDR1 and CDR2 are DFQATT and SNEGSKA. The method was 5' RACE. Sequencing took place on an Illumina HiSeq 2500. A second PCR of 7 to 11 cycles was performed with a sample-barcoded 5' primer and a J-beta primer mix. A template-switch 5' adaptor carrying 12 random nucleotides introduced a unique molecular identifier onto each TCR beta cDNA molecule. Each sample yielded at least 2.5 million CDR3-containing paired-end reads. First-strand cDNA was synthesized from all RNA with the Mint cDNA synthesis kit, primed by a TRBC-specific oligonucleotide. All cDNA was treated with uracil-DNA glycosylase and then went through a first 18-cycle PCR with the universal primers M1SS and BC2_uni_R. The paper's data handling went like this. For normalization, 1 million high-quality reads, each with a distinct molecular identifier, were randomly selected from each sample. Instead of being binned into consensus sequences, reads with shared molecular identifiers were discarded. MiTCR, set to a Q25 quality threshold and the strictest error-elimination algorithm, was used for CDR3 identification, clonotype clustering and error correction. A nonparametric unseen species model with Euler transformation was used to estimate a lower bound on total TCR beta diversity. TCRdb itself trimmed the public reads at Q25 with fastp, ran MiXCR and retained productive beta chains. Duplicate CDR3 protein sequences are folded into a single record with the most common DNA and genes. These V and J calls are TCRdb output, not the study's own analysis. The table for this sample lists approximately 730,000 distinct CDR3 sequences; around half of them were counted only once. Together, the top ten hold about 42% of the sample.

Donors were 35 to 40 systemically healthy Caucasian individuals from Russia aged roughly 6 to 90 years. Each donor gave 8 to 10 milliliters of peripheral blood, collected into EDTA-treated Vacutainer tubes. Ficoll-Paque density-gradient centrifugation was used to isolate PBMCs, with at least 6.5 million per sample. Trizol reagent was used to extract total RNA from PBMCs, with at least 6 micrograms per sample. Naive CD45RAhigh/CD27high T cell percentages were measured by flow cytometry on a PBMC aliquot from every donor. The paper as a whole reports these results and caveats: Because profiling used bulk unsorted PBMCs, naive and antigen-experienced compartments could not be compared conclusively. Compared with the aged group, the long-lived group had more naive CD4+ T cells, fewer expanded clones and increased TCR diversity, a pattern suggesting age selection. Total diversity estimates from one million sequenced T cells were considered lower bounds and underestimates. A strong correlation was found between observed TCR beta diversity and the percentage of naive T cells measured by flow cytometry. Observed TCR beta diversity per million T cells fell roughly linearly with age, and a significant reduction was already apparent by age around 40. Because the CMV infection status of the donors was unknown, age-related changes in expanded clonotypes may potentially have been confounded.

This receptor chain uses TRBV20-1 and TRBJ2-3; TRBD2 might be the D gene, on 6 matching bases. The sequence derives from a man older than 75 in good health. Specimen: blood. Read as DNA, the sequence is TGCAGTGCTCCTCTCCGGCGGAGGGCGTATTTT. Its translation reads: CSAPLRRRAYF.